The 30 T cell receptor beta chains reported below all come from one sample, sequenced in a study of T-cell memory formation after mild COVID-19. TCRdb recomputed calls from the 5' RACE reads with MiXCR, one row per CDR3 protein. The sample has approximately 500,000 distinct CDR3 sequences; about 23% are singletons. Sequencing used PBMCs or a T cell subset sorted from them (not recorded which). All receptors come from an adult woman who had mild COVID-19 (a few samples of this study predate the infection). Cell type and time point are not known.

This chain connects TRBV5-1 to TRBJ2-3; unclear D gene. This CDR3 contains 13 residues. Trimming took off 1 base at V and 8 bases at J, with 11 bases between the two ends. The V gene's germline CDR1 is SGHRS and CDR2 YFSETQ. The CDR3 sequence is CASSLSSGGTQYF. The CDR3 DNA reads as TGCGCCAGCAGCTTGAGCTCGGGTGGTACGCAGTATTTT. Full variable domain (outside the CDR3, taken from reference TRBV5-1 and TRBJ2-3): KAGVTQTPRYLIKTRGQQVTLSCSPISGHRSVSWYQQTPGQGLQFLFEYFSETQRNKGNFPGRFSGRQFSNSRSEMNVSTLELGDSALYLCASSLSSGGTQYFGPGTRLTVL.

This clonotype was seen a handful of times. The V and J genes are TRBV7-9 and TRBJ2-1; 12 positions agree with TRBD2. Unmatched junction bases numbered 12, after V lost 7 bases and J lost 2 bases. Germline CDR1 and CDR2: SEHNR and FQNEAQ (reference sequence). The CDR3 has 18 residues. This CDR3 reads CASIRALAGGLAYNEQFF. In DNA form, the CDR3 reads TGTGCCAGCATCCGGGCACTAGCGGGGGGCCTTGCCTACAATGAGCAGTTCTTC.

This chain uses TRBV25-1 with TRBJ2-5; D is undetermined. The CDR3 totals 14 residues. The germline V and J ends were trimmed by 1 base and 5 bases, with 11 bases remaining between them. The germline V gene encodes CDR1 MGHDK and CDR2 SYGVNS. The chain's CDR3 is CASSEWLLGETQYF. CDR3 DNA sequence: TGTGCCAGCAGTGAATGGCTCCTTGGGGAGACCCAGTACTTC.

The chain couples TRBV20-1 to TRBJ2-5; D may be TRBD2 (5 bases). The CDR3 has 11 amino acids. CDR1 is DFQATT, CDR2 SNEGSKA, per germline (reference sequence). Between the trimmed V and J ends, which lost 5 bases and 10 bases, there was a span of 14 bases. The CDR3 loop reads CSARLDRGQYF. Written as DNA, the CDR3 is TGCAGTGCTCGACTGGACCGGGGCCAGTACTTC.

The chain has TRBV27 and TRBJ2-3, with 11 bases aligning to TRBD1. Germline loops: CDR1 MNHEY, CDR2 SMNVEV (reference sequence). This CDR3 comprises 16 residues. Losses at the gene ends were 5 bases for V and 4 bases for J; bases not matched to a gene: 8. CDR3 region: CASSHPPGQGADTQYF. The CDR3 DNA reads TGTGCCAGCAGTCACCCTCCGGGACAGGGGGCAGATACGCAGTATTTT.

This clonotype was seen at least ten times. The chain employs TRBV12-3 or TRBV12-4 and TRBJ2-1; D may be TRBD1 (5 bases). CDR3 length: 15 residues. Trimming pared 5 bases from V and 3 bases from J, leaving 14 bases between. CDR3 region: CASSPTQGRYNEQFF. The CDR3, as DNA: TGTGCCAGCAGTCCGACGCAGGGCCGCTACAATGAGCAGTTCTTC.

This clonotype was recorded at least ten times. The chain is built from TRBV5-1 and TRBJ2-7; D gene uncertain. Germline CDR1 is SGHRS and CDR2 is YFSETQ. Deletions cut 0 bases from V and 2 bases from J, with 6 bases between. The CDR3 sequence is 13 residues long. The DNA for the CDR3 is TGCGCCAGCAGCTTGGACCAGACCTACGAGCAGTACTTC. Its protein product is CASSLDQTYEQYF. Full variable domain (remainder filled in from reference TRBV5-1 and TRBJ2-7): KAGVTQTPRYLIKTRGQQVTLSCSPISGHRSVSWYQQTPGQGLQFLFEYFSETQRNKGNFPGRFSGRQFSNSRSEMNVSTLELGDSALYLCASSLDQTYEQYFGPGTRLTVT.

This chain links TRBV9 with TRBJ2-4; no clear D gene. This CDR3 comprises 17 residues. V was trimmed by 0 bases and J by 0 bases, leaving 13 bases between them. Germline CDR1 reads SGDLS; CDR2 reads YYNGEE. DNA of the CDR3: TGTGCCAGCAGCGTAGCCCCCCAGGCGATAGCCAAAAACATTCAGTACTTC. Its translation is CASSVAPQAIAKNIQYF.

In this sample, this clonotype turned up a few times. This chain connects TRBV24-1 to TRBJ2-3; possible D gene TRBD1, 7 bases. The CDR3 has 14 residues. The V and J ends lost 1 base and 5 bases respectively, with 9 bases between them. Germline V gene data show CDR1 as KGHDR and CDR2 as SFDVKD. The CDR3 here is CATSDFQGGDTQYF. The CDR3 DNA is TGTGCCACCAGTGATTTCCAGGGGGGAGATACGCAGTATTTT.

This clonotype was detected ten times or more. The chain carries TRBV7-9 and TRBJ2-7; 8 bases line up with TRBD1. Germline CDR1 and CDR2: SEHNR and FQNEAQ (reference sequence). The V and J ends lost 5 bases and 6 bases, in that order; junction bases with no gene match: 3. This CDR3 comprises 12 residues. CDR3 loop: CASSQDRGEQYF. The DNA for the CDR3 is TGTGCCAGCAGCCAAGACAGGGGCGAGCAGTACTTC.

This clonotype occurred a few times. The chain joins TRBV2 to TRBJ2-2; D is uncertain. Trimming shortened V by 3 bases and J by 1 base, and 6 bases separated the two germline ends. Germline CDR1 SNHLY, CDR2 FYNNEI. The CDR3 consists of 14 residues. In DNA, the CDR3 is TGTGCCAGCAGTGATATGGGGAACACCGGGGAGCTGTTTTTT. As protein: CASSDMGNTGELFF.

The J gene is TRBJ2-1, the V gene TRBV12-3 or TRBV12-4; unclear D gene. The CDR3 covers 13 residues. Deletions cut 3 bases from V and 9 bases from J, with 12 bases between. CDR3 residues: CASSLVRSSEQFF. The CDR3 nucleotides read TGTGCCAGCAGTTTGGTCAGGTCTTCTGAGCAGTTCTTC.

This clonotype was counted only a few times. V gene TRBV20-1 combines with J gene TRBJ2-7; 7 bases line up with TRBD1. This CDR3 has 15 amino acids. Germline CDR1 DFQATT, CDR2 SNEGSKA (reference sequence). V shed 4 bases, J shed 3 bases, and the junction held 12 bases outside the gene matches. CDR3: CSATITGAMGYEQYF. The CDR3 region has the DNA TGCAGTGCTACTATAACAGGGGCCATGGGCTACGAGCAGTACTTC.

This sequence joins TRBV3-1 and TRBJ2-2; possibly TRBD2 for D (5 bases). The CDR3 is made up of 16 amino acids. Germline assignment: CDR1 LGHDT and CDR2 YNNKEL (reference sequence). V lost 1 base and J lost 6, with 15 bases in between. CDR3 DNA: TGTGCCAGCAGCCAAGGTACTAGAGGTTACCCCGGGGAGCTGTTTTTT. Translating gives CASSQGTRGYPGELFF.

This rearrangement joins TRBV6-5 to TRBJ2-7, with 8 nucleotides matching TRBD2. Germline V lookup: CDR1 MNHEY, CDR2 SVGAGI. This CDR3 contains 13 residues. With V trimmed by 7 bases and J by 6 bases, 8 bases remained unmatched. DNA of the CDR3: TGTGCCAGCACAAGCGGGAGTCACTCCGAGCAGTACTTC. Translating it yields CASTSGSHSEQYF.

This clonotype was seen only a few times. The V and J genes are TRBV29-1 and TRBJ2-7, with a weak D call TRBD1 (5 bases). Germline CDR1 and CDR2: SQVTM and ANQGSEA. The CDR3 has 14 amino acids. Trimming took off 4 bases at V and 1 base at J, with 14 bases between the two ends. The CDR3 region has the DNA TGCAGCGTTGTTCCAGGGTCGAAATCCTACGAGCAGTACTTC. Translating it yields CSVVPGSKSYEQYF.

This chain connects TRBV9 to TRBJ1-3, with TRBD1 as a possible D gene (5 bases). This CDR3 has 15 residues. Between the trimmed V and J ends, which lost 0 bases and 2 bases, there was a span of 9 bases. CDR1 is SGDLS, CDR2 YYNGEE, per germline. The CDR3 DNA is TGTGCCAGCAGCGTAGCCCCCAGGGCTGGAAACACCATATATTTT. Amino acid sequence: CASSVAPRAGNTIYF.

The V gene is TRBV21-1, the J gene TRBJ2-1; the D call TRBD1 from the table was never checked on the DNA. TRBV21-1 is listed as a pseudogene. The CDR3 extends over 16 amino acids. The CDR3 protein is CASSKKRGKLGNEQFF. The CDR3 DNA follows: TGTGCCAGCAGCAAAAAGAGGGGCAAACTAGGAAATGAGCAGTTCTTC.

This clonotype was seen only a few times. The rearrangement links TRBV2 to TRBJ2-1; TRBD1 or TRBD2 may be the D gene (5 bases each). Germline-derived CDR1 and CDR2 are SNHLY and FYNNEI. CDR3 length equals 14 residues. The V and J ends lost 8 bases and 8 bases respectively, with 19 bases between them. CDR3 nucleotides: TGTGCCAGCGGGGCGACTAAAGGCCTCGATGAGCAGTTCTTC. This codes for CASGATKGLDEQFF.

In its sample, this clonotype was seen a few times. This chain uses TRBV4-1 with TRBJ2-4, with D unclear. In germline, CDR1 is MGHRA, CDR2 YSYEKL. With 3 bases removed from V and 3 bases from J, the gap between germline ends came to 24 bases. The CDR3 consists of 19 residues. The CDR3 reads CASSQIGRTAKGGKNIQYF. DNA for the CDR3: TGCGCCAGCAGCCAGATCGGAAGGACGGCCAAGGGTGGCAAAAACATTCAGTACTTC.

The chain has TRBV10-3 and TRBJ2-5; TRBD1 matches 7 bases. V shed 8 bases and J 0 bases; nucleotides not matched to a gene: 6. The germline CDR1 and CDR2 sequences are ENHRY and SYGVKD. The CDR3 runs to 14 residues. Here the CDR3 DNA reads TGTGCCATCTCATCCGGGACAGACCAAGAGACCCAGTACTTC. Residues: CAISSGTDQETQYF.

V usage is TRBV4-1 and J usage is TRBJ2-1; TRBD1 aligns across 10 bases. Losses at the gene ends were 6 bases for V and 5 bases for J; bases not matched to a gene: 4. Per germline, CDR1 MGHRA and CDR2 YSYEKL. The CDR3 loop spans 14 amino acids. The CDR3 nucleotides are TGCGCCAGCAGTGAGGGACAGGGGAACAATGAGCAGTTCTTC. It encodes CASSEGQGNNEQFF.

This clonotype occurred many times. The V and J genes are TRBV6-5 and TRBJ1-1; D possibly corresponds to TRBD1 (5 bases). The CDR3 covers 14 residues. Germline V gives CDR1 MNHEY, CDR2 SVGAGI. V was clipped by 0 bases and J by 7 bases, with 12 bases between them. DNA of the CDR3: TGTGCCAGCAGTTACTCGGGACCCCGAGATGAAGCTTTCTTT. Its protein product is CASSYSGPRDEAFF.

This chain connects TRBV24-1 to TRBJ2-1; 12 nucleotides match TRBD1. There are 17 residues in the CDR3. V was clipped by 5 bases and J by 8 bases; unmatched bases: 12. In germline, CDR1 is KGHDR, CDR2 SFDVKD. The CDR3 is CATSGPGQGAVRDEQFF. CDR3 DNA: TGTGCCACCAGTGGACCGGGACAGGGGGCTGTCAGGGATGAGCAGTTCTTC.

CDR3 loop: CSVEGVGTENTGELFF. The CDR3 DNA follows: TGCAGCGTTGAAGGGGTAGGGACAGAGAACACCGGGGAGCTGTTTTTT. The chain has TRBV29-1 and TRBJ2-2, with TRBD1 matching 7 bases. From germline, CDR1 is SQVTM and CDR2 ANQGSEA. V shed 1 base, J shed 1 base, and the junction held 6 bases outside the gene matches. CDR3 length: 16 residues.

The DNA for the CDR3 is TGTGCCAGCAGCTTTATCAGGGCTGGCTACACCTTC. Its protein is CASSFIRAGYTF. The chain has TRBV7-9 and TRBJ1-2, with a tentative D call TRBD1 (5 bases). CDR3 length: 12 residues. The germline V and J ends were trimmed by 3 bases and 7 bases, with 9 bases remaining between them. Germline CDR1 SEHNR, CDR2 FQNEAQ (reference sequence). Complete variable domain (other parts from reference TRBV7-9 and TRBJ1-2): DTGVSQNPRHKITKRGQNVTFRCDPISEHNRLYWYRQTLGQGPEFLTYFQNEAQLEKSRLLSDRFSAERPKGSFSTLEIQRTEQGDSAMYLCASSFIRAGYTFGSGTRLTVV.

The chain recombines TRBV24-1 with TRBJ1-1; 8 nucleotides line up with TRBD1. This CDR3 has 15 residues. Looked up from germline, CDR1 is KGHDR and CDR2 is SFDVKD. Trimming at V came to 7 bases and at J to 1 base, leaving 7 bases not matched to a gene. CDR3 loop: CATSVRTGSNTEAFF. In DNA form, the CDR3 reads TGTGCCACCAGCGTCCGGACAGGGTCGAACACTGAAGCTTTCTTT.

This clonotype turned up a few times. This chain connects TRBV7-2 to TRBJ2-1; 9 nucleotides agree with TRBD1. The CDR3 runs 16 residues. V trimming: 1 base; J trimming: 3 bases; junction bases outside the gene matches: 4. Germline V lookup: CDR1 SGHTA, CDR2 FQGNSA. This CDR3 reads CASSLDYRGHYNEQFF. In DNA, the CDR3 is TGTGCCAGCAGCTTAGATTACAGGGGGCACTACAATGAGCAGTTCTTC.

CDR3 in amino acids: CASSVGPGGFLNTEAFF. The CDR3 DNA is TGTGCCAGCAGTGTTGGTCCAGGGGGCTTCTTGAACACTGAAGCTTTCTTT. This rearrangement joins TRBV2 to TRBJ1-1; 8 bases are a match to TRBD1. Per germline, CDR1 SNHLY and CDR2 FYNNEI. The CDR3 covers 17 residues. V shed 4 bases and J 0 bases; nucleotides not matched to a gene: 10.

The chain combines TRBV9 with TRBJ2-5, with 8 nucleotides matching TRBD1. Per the germline V gene, CDR1 is SGDLS and CDR2 is YYNGEE. CDR3 length: 17 residues. V dropped 4 bases and J dropped 5; count of bases not matched to a gene: 16. The CDR3 coding sequence is TGTGCCAGCAGCATAGGACAGGGTGCGGTTATTTATGAGACCCAGTACTTC. Protein: CASSIGQGAVIYETQYF.